Listed below are T cell receptor beta chains from one sample, sequenced in a study of CD8+ T cells in alopecia areata. Sequencing used immunoSEQ multiplex PCR; TCRdb keeps in-frame clones, though not all of them. The table shows about 180,000 clones, with just over 65% occurring only once. The sample in question was CD8+ T cells sorted from blood, obtained at week 0. Receptors originate from a human donor with alopecia areata. CDR3s include the opening cysteine and the closing phenylalanine or tryptophan. Fields, in order: J gene, D gene, clone size, V gene, CDR3 DNA, CDR3 protein. The D gene is left open where the match is weak. Rows give clone size only sometimes, using once, few, many, or a class for an expanded clone.

J gene: TRBJ1-5
D gene: -
clone size: -
V gene: TRBV5-1
CDR3 DNA: TGCGCCAGCAGCTTGAACCAGGGACAGCCCCAGCATTTT
CDR3 protein: CASSLNQGQPQHF

J gene: TRBJ2-7
D gene: -
clone size: once
V gene: TRBV5-6
CDR3 DNA: TGTGCCAGCAGCCCGGGATATCCGGGAGAGCAGTACTTC
CDR3 protein: CASSPGYPGEQYF

J gene: TRBJ1-5
D gene: TRBD1
clone size: -
V gene: TRBV10-3
CDR3 DNA: TGTGCCATCAGTGCAGGGGGCATTCAGCCCCAGCATTTT
CDR3 protein: CAISAGGIQPQHF

J gene: TRBJ2-7
D gene: TRBD2
clone size: -
V gene: TRBV2
CDR3 DNA: TGTGCCAGCAGCCGCGGGGGGGCCTACGAGCAGTACTTC
CDR3 protein: CASSRGGAYEQYF

J gene: TRBJ2-5
D gene: TRBD2
clone size: -
V gene: TRBV14
CDR3 DNA: TGTCGGCCGGGGACTAGCGGGGGGACCTCCCAAGAGACCCAGTACTTC
CDR3 protein: CRPGTSGGTSQETQYF

J gene: TRBJ2-3
D gene: -
clone size: -
V gene: TRBV7-9
CDR3 DNA: TGTGCCAGCGGGAGGGATACGCAGTATTTT
CDR3 protein: CASGRDTQYF

J gene: TRBJ2-2
D gene: -
clone size: -
V gene: TRBV14
CDR3 DNA: TGTGCCAGCAGCCGTTCCGGGGAGCTGTTTTTT
CDR3 protein: CASSRSGELFF

J gene: TRBJ2-3
D gene: -
clone size: few
V gene: TRBV4-1
CDR3 DNA: TGCGCCAGCAGACATGATTGGGGTGCGCAGTATTTT
CDR3 protein: CASRHDWGAQYF

J gene: TRBJ1-1
D gene: TRBD1
clone size: -
V gene: TRBV19
CDR3 DNA: TGTGCCAGTAGAAAACTCCGGACAGGGGGATCGAACACTGAAGCTTTCTTT
CDR3 protein: CASRKLRTGGSNTEAFF

J gene: TRBJ2-3
D gene: TRBD1
clone size: once
V gene: TRBV2
CDR3 DNA: TGTGCCAGCAGTCCCGGGACAGGAAGCACAGATACGCAGTATTTT
CDR3 protein: CASSPGTGSTDTQYF

J gene: TRBJ2-7
D gene: TRBD1
clone size: few
V gene: TRBV5-8
CDR3 DNA: TGTGCCAGCAGAGGGGGCACCTACGAGCAGTACTTC
CDR3 protein: CASRGGTYEQYF

J gene: TRBJ2-6
D gene: -
clone size: -
V gene: TRBV7-8
CDR3 DNA: TGTGCCAGCAGCTTAAAGACAAATTGGGGTTCTGGGGCCAACGTCCTGACTTTC
CDR3 protein: CASSLKTNWGSGANVLTF

J gene: TRBJ2-1
D gene: TRBD1
clone size: -
V gene: TRBV6-5
CDR3 DNA: TGTGCCAGCAGTTACGGACAGGGCATGGTCGATGAGCAGTTCTTC
CDR3 protein: CASSYGQGMVDEQFF

J gene: TRBJ2-1
D gene: -
clone size: -
V gene: TRBV29-1
CDR3 DNA: TGCAGCGTTCCCTGGGGGGCAGGAGGTAATTTCTTC
CDR3 protein: CSVPWGAGGNFF

J gene: TRBJ1-5
D gene: -
clone size: -
V gene: TRBV7-2
CDR3 DNA: TGTGCCAGCAGCCAGACTCGCTTCCACTTCAATCAGCCCCAGCATTTT
CDR3 protein: CASSQTRFHFNQPQHF

J gene: TRBJ1-4
D gene: -
clone size: few
V gene: TRBV6-5
CDR3 DNA: TGTGCCAGCGGAGGGTGGGAAAAACTGTTTTTT
CDR3 protein: CASGGWEKLFF

J gene: TRBJ2-3
D gene: TRBD2
clone size: -
V gene: TRBV18
CDR3 DNA: TGTGCCAGCTCCCACGATACTAGCGGGGGAGCCTCAGATACGCAGTATTTT
CDR3 protein: CASSHDTSGGASDTQYF

J gene: TRBJ1-5
D gene: -
clone size: -
V gene: TRBV6-6
CDR3 DNA: TGTGCCAGCAGTTACGGCTCCTATCAGCCCCAGCATTTT
CDR3 protein: CASSYGSYQPQHF

J gene: TRBJ2-7
D gene: TRBD1
clone size: few
V gene: TRBV5-6
CDR3 DNA: TGTGCCAGCAGCTGGGGGACAGCTATCGAGCAGTACTTC
CDR3 protein: CASSWGTAIEQYF

J gene: TRBJ2-7
D gene: -
clone size: few
V gene: TRBV10-3
CDR3 DNA: TGTGCCATCAAGGGCGATACCTACGAGCAGTACTTC
CDR3 protein: CAIKGDTYEQYF

J gene: TRBJ2-2
D gene: -
clone size: -
V gene: TRBV27
CDR3 DNA: TGTGCCAGCAGTCCCTATCGGCGAACCGGGGAGCTGTTTTTT
CDR3 protein: CASSPYRRTGELFF

J gene: TRBJ2-7
D gene: -
clone size: -
V gene: TRBV13
CDR3 DNA: TGTGCCAGCAGCCCGGAGAGCTCCTACGAGCAGTACTTC
CDR3 protein: CASSPESSYEQYF

J gene: TRBJ2-1
D gene: -
clone size: -
V gene: TRBV5-1
CDR3 DNA: TGCGCCAGCAGCTTGGAACAGGGTGAGGGCAATGAGCAGTTCTTC
CDR3 protein: CASSLEQGEGNEQFF

J gene: TRBJ2-7
D gene: TRBD2
clone size: once
V gene: TRBV5-6
CDR3 DNA: TGTGCCAGCAGCTACGGGACGGGGACTATAGCCTACGAGCAGTACTTC
CDR3 protein: CASSYGTGTIAYEQYF

J gene: TRBJ1-4
D gene: -
clone size: once
V gene: TRBV15
CDR3 DNA: TGTGCCACCTCACCTGCAAATGAAAAACTGTTTTTT
CDR3 protein: CATSPANEKLFF

J gene: TRBJ2-5
D gene: TRBD1
clone size: -
V gene: TRBV11-3
CDR3 DNA: TGTGCCAGCACCCTGACAGGGACGGAAGAGACCCAGTACTTC
CDR3 protein: CASTLTGTEETQYF

J gene: TRBJ1-6
D gene: TRBD1
clone size: -
V gene: TRBV4-1
CDR3 DNA: TGCGCCAGCAGCCTGGGACAGGGGATCGGTTCACCCCTCCACTTT
CDR3 protein: CASSLGQGIGSPLHF

J gene: TRBJ2-7
D gene: -
clone size: few
V gene: TRBV10-3
CDR3 DNA: TGTGCCATCAGTGAGTCCGATCGGCTAGTCGAGCAGTACTTC
CDR3 protein: CAISESDRLVEQYF

J gene: TRBJ2-5
D gene: -
clone size: -
V gene: TRBV13
CDR3 DNA: TGTGCCAGCACCGGATCAGTCATAGGGGAGACCCAGTACTTC
CDR3 protein: CASTGSVIGETQYF

J gene: TRBJ1-4
D gene: -
clone size: -
V gene: TRBV5-6
CDR3 DNA: TGTGCCAGCAGCTTGGATCCGGGGCGGGAAAAACTGTTTTTT
CDR3 protein: CASSLDPGREKLFF

J gene: TRBJ1-3
D gene: -
clone size: once
V gene: TRBV29-1
CDR3 DNA: TGCAGCGTTGAAACGACCTCTGGAAACACCATATATTTT
CDR3 protein: CSVETTSGNTIYF